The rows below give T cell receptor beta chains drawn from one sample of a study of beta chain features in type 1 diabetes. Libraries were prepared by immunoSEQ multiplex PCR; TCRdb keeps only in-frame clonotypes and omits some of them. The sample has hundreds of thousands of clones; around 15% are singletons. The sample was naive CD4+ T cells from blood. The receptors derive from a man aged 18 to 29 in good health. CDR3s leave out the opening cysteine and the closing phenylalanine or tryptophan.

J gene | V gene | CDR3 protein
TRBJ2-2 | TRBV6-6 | ASATGLTGELF
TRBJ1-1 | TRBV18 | ASSPPPTNTEAF
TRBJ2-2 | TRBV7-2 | ASSLPGGDTGELF
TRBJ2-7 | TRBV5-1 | ASSLEGYEQY
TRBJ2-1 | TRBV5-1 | ASSETGKRNEQF
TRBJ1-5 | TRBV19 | ASSIGGRKEPQH
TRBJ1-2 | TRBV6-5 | ASSAQGISNYGYT
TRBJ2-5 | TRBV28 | ASTSIDKTQY
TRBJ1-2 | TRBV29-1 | SVRNRTAYGYT
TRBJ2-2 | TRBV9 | ASSDQRTNTGELF
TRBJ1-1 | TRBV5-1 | ASSRTNTEAF
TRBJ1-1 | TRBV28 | ASSVDRGRGAF
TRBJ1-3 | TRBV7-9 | ASTRFRALYGNTIY
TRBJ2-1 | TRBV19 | ASSIGVRPRYNEQF
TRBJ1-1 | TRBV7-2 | ATVQGALGTEAF
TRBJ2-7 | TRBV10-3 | AIEGGAGEQY
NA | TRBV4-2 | ASSQVNVGSYEQY
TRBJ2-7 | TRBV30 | AWSVDEQY
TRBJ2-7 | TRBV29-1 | SVEFGGRPTPYEQY
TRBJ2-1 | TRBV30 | AWRGGYEQF
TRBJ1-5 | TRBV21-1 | ASSPLWGARGGNQPQH
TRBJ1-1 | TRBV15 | ATSPPFTEAF
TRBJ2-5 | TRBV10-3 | AIRPGQGPQETQY
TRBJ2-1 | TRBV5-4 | ASSLELAGNNEQF
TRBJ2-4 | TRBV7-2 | ASSSTGVAKNIQY
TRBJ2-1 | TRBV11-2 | ASSPIAGGSYNEQF
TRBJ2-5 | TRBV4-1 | ASSQLVSGLGALQETQY
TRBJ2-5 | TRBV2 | ASSEGRRGPETQY
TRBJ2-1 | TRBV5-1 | ASSLKGEQF
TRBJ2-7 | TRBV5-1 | ASSYNYEQY
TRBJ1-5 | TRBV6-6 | ASSYLNVGNQPQH
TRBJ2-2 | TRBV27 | ASSFWVTGELF
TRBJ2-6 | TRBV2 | ASHLGGTGPRDGANVLT
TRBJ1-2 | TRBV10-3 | AITQESGYT
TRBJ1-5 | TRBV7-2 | ASSFQGGHQPQH
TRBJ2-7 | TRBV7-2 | ASSALSLDSYEQY
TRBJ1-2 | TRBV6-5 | ASSPGAGPYGYT
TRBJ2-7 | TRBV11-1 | ASSPFGQGEYEQY
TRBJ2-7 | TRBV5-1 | ASSPGTGRYEQY
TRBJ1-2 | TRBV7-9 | ASNPGRGGYGYT
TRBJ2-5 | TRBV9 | ASSVAAGRETQY
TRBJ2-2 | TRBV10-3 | ATGLAENTGELF
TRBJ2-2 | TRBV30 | AWRSGTDTGELF
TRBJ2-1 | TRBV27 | ASRKGWVAGALYNEQF
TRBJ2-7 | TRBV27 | ASSSGRLYEQY
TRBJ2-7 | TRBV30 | AWSAWRTSGGHYEQY
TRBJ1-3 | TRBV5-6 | ASSLGTGKGGNTIY
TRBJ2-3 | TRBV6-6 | ASSYSRTHTDTQY
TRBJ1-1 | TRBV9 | ASSEEQGYTEAF
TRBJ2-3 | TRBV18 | ASSPTSTDTQY
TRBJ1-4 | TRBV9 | ASSLMSGSGNEKLF
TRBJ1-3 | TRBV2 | ASSVDGSGFAGNTIY